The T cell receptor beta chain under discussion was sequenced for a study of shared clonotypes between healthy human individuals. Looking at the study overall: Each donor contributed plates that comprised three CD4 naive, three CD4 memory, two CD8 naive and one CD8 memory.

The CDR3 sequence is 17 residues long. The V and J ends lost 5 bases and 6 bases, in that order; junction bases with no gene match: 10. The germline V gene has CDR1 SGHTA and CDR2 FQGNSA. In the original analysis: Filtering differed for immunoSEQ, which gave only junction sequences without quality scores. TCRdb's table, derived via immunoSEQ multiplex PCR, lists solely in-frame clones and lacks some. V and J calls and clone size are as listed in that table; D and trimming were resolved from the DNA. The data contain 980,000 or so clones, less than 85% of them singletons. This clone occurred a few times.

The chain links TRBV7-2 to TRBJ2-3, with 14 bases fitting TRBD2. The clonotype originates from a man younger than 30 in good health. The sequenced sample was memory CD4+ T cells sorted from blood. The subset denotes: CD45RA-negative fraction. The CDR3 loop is CASSSWTSGGTADTQYF. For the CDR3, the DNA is TGTGCCAGCAGCAGCTGGACTAGCGGGGGGACGGCGGATACGCAGTATTTT.